These 19 T cell receptor beta chains were sequenced from one sample in a study of T cell responses to AZD1222 COVID-19 vaccine. Sequencing used immunoSEQ multiplex PCR; TCRdb keeps in-frame clones, though not all of them. The sample has 120,000 or so clones; about 90% are singletons. The input for sequencing was peripheral blood, taken on day 0 of AZD1222 vaccination. These receptors originate from an adult in good health.

This clone was counted between two and nine times. The chain combines TRBV28 with TRBJ1-1, with 8 bases matching TRBD1. V lost 10 bases and J lost 8; bases outside the gene matches: 3. In germline, CDR1 is MDHEN, CDR2 SYDVKM. This CDR3 contains 10 residues. The DNA of the CDR3 is TGTGCCATTCAGGGGGCGGAAGCTTTCTTT. Translated, it gives CAIQGAEAFF.

In nucleotides, the CDR3 is TGCGCCAGCAGCCAGGAGGTTTTAGCGTCCTACGAGCAGTACTTC. Protein: CASSQEVLASYEQYF. This sequence joins TRBV4-3 and TRBJ2-7; the D gene is possibly TRBD2 (5 bases). V lost 3 bases, J lost 1 base, and 13 bases lay in between. The CDR3 loop spans 15 amino acids. The germline CDR1 and CDR2 sequences are LGHNA and YSLEER.

The J gene is TRBJ2-1, the V gene TRBV5-4; TRBD2 aligns across 7 bases. CDR3 size: 17 residues. With V trimmed by 0 bases and J by 4 bases, 10 bases remained unmatched. Germline CDR1 reads SGHNT; CDR2 reads YYREEE (reference sequence). CDR3 amino acids: CASSLDGGRIRYNEQFF. The CDR3 coding sequence is TGTGCCAGCAGCTTGGACGGGGGGAGGATTAGGTACAATGAGCAGTTCTTC.

This chain connects TRBV28 to TRBJ2-7; D possibly corresponds to TRBD2 (6 bases). The CDR3 is 12 amino acids. Trimming stripped 8 bases from V and 4 bases from J, with 12 bases between. Looked up from germline, CDR1 is MDHEN and CDR2 is SYDVKM. This chain's CDR3 is CASLNRGYEQYF. CDR3 coding DNA: TGTGCCAGCCTAAATCGGGGGTACGAGCAGTACTTC. Complete variable domain (other parts from reference TRBV28 and TRBJ2-7): DVKVTQSSRYLVKRTGEKVFLECVQDMDHENMFWYRQDPGLGLRLIYFSYDVKMKEKGDIPEGYSVSREKKERFSLILESASTNQTSMYLCASLNRGYEQYFGPGTRLTVT.

CDR3 sequence (DNA): TGTGCCAGCAGCTTGGACGGTAGCTCCTATAATTCACCCCTCCACTTT. Amino acids: CASSLDGSSYNSPLHF. The V call is TRBV5-8, the J call TRBJ1-6; D remains ambiguous. The CDR3 is made up of 16 amino acids. Germline CDR1 and CDR2: SGHTS and YDEGEE. V lost 0 bases, J lost 0 bases, and 7 bases lay in between.

The chain couples TRBV29-1 to TRBJ1-5; unclear D gene. V lost 7 bases and J lost 5, with 12 bases in between. The germline V gene encodes CDR1 SQVTM and CDR2 ANQGSEA. This CDR3 spans 12 amino acids. CDR3 in DNA: TGCAGCGACCCCAAAGGAGATCAGCCCCAGCATTTT. It codes for CSDPKGDQPQHF.

A single count supports this clone. CDR3 amino acids: CSVEDGGGAGQPQHF. The DNA of the CDR3 is TGCAGCGTTGAAGATGGAGGGGGCGCGGGTCAGCCCCAGCATTTT. The rearrangement joins TRBV29-1 to TRBJ1-5; 7 bases match TRBD1. CDR3 length: 15 residues. V lost 0 bases to trimming and J lost 6 bases; unmatched junction nucleotides: 8. Germline assignment: CDR1 SQVTM and CDR2 ANQGSEA.

This clone was found once. The chain links TRBV5-4 to TRBJ2-5; TRBD1 is a possible D gene (6 bases). Germline CDR1 reads SGHNT; CDR2 reads YYREEE (reference sequence). The V gene lost 4 bases and the J gene lost 1 base, with 17 bases spanning the gap. CDR3 size: 16 residues. The CDR3 DNA reads as TGTGCCAGCAGCCTACTCCCCAGACAGGTCCAAGAGACCCAGTACTTC. This sequence encodes CASSLLPRQVQETQYF.

This sequence joins TRBV5-1 and TRBJ1-4; D not certain. The CDR3 totals 13 residues. V lost 0 bases and J lost 6, with 6 bases in between. Germline CDR1 is SGHRS and CDR2 is YFSETQ. The CDR3 DNA reads TGCGCCAGCAGCTTGGAGGCCCATGAAAAACTGTTTTTT. It codes for CASSLEAHEKLFF.

V and J are TRBV12-3 or TRBV12-4 and TRBJ1-1; no definite D call. This CDR3 region has 13 residues. The V end was cut by 5 bases, the J end by 2 bases, with 9 bases between. The CDR3 sequence: CASSPEFNTEAFF. The CDR3 bases are TGTGCCAGCAGTCCCGAATTTAACACTGAAGCTTTCTTT.

The chain uses TRBV10-2 and TRBJ1-1; D is unresolved. The CDR3 totals 13 residues. Between the trimmed V and J ends, which lost 1 base and 3 bases, there was a span of 6 bases. CDR1 WSHSY and CDR2 SAAADI come from the germline V gene. CDR3 in amino acids: CASSEWADTEAFF. The CDR3 DNA follows: TGCGCCAGCAGTGAGTGGGCGGACACTGAAGCTTTCTTT.

This clone was counted only a few times. The chain links TRBV7-2 to TRBJ1-5; D is possibly TRBD1 (6 bases). This CDR3 region has 13 residues. V was clipped by 5 bases and J by 7 bases, with 12 bases between them. Germline V gives CDR1 SGHTA, CDR2 FQGNSA. CDR3 loop: CASSTTQGQPQHF. In DNA form, the CDR3 reads TGTGCCAGCAGCACTACCCAGGGGCAGCCCCAGCATTTT.

J is TRBJ1-6 and V is TRBV28; the D gene is possibly TRBD1 (5 bases). V shed 3 bases and J shed 10 bases, with 16 bases lying between them. The germline V gene encodes CDR1 MDHEN and CDR2 SYDVKM. The CDR3 runs 15 residues. The CDR3 spells CASSLGQPRGSPLHF. Here the CDR3 DNA reads TGTGCCAGCAGTTTGGGGCAACCCCGGGGGTCACCCCTCCACTTT.

The chain joins TRBV15 to TRBJ2-3; TRBD1 matches 9 bases. CDR3 length: 16 amino acids. V was pared by 5 bases and J by 2 bases, with 8 bases of the junction left unmatched. Germline assignment: CDR1 LNHNV and CDR2 YYDKDF (reference sequence). In DNA form, the CDR3 reads TGTGCCACCAGCGACGAGACAGGGGGAAACACAGATACGCAGTATTTT. Its protein product is CATSDETGGNTDTQYF.

The rearrangement uses TRBV28 and TRBJ1-4; D is uncertain. V shed 6 bases and J shed 8 bases, with 13 bases lying between them. The CDR3 extends over 13 amino acids. Looked up from germline, CDR1 is MDHEN and CDR2 is SYDVKM. As DNA, the CDR3 is TGTGCCAGCAGCCTCCCCGGAGTGGAAAAACTGTTTTTT. It yields the protein CASSLPGVEKLFF.

The V call is TRBV7-9, the J call TRBJ2-7; D is ambiguous. Germline-derived CDR1 and CDR2 are SEHNR and FQNEAQ (reference sequence). The CDR3 is 11 residues long. Trimming left V 1 base short and J 5 bases short, with 3 bases between. The CDR3 is CASSLEDEQYF. CDR3 coding DNA: TGTGCCAGCAGCTTAGAGGACGAGCAGTACTTC.

This chain uses TRBV2 with TRBJ2-7; 7 nucleotides line up with TRBD2. Trimming at V came to 0 bases and at J to 3 bases, leaving 8 bases not matched to a gene. This CDR3 is built from 16 residues. The germline V gene has CDR1 SNHLY and CDR2 FYNNEI. The CDR3: CASSEAGRAGYYEQYF. The CDR3 coding sequence is TGTGCCAGCAGTGAAGCGGGGAGGGCGGGCTACTACGAGCAGTACTTC.

CDR3 DNA: TGTGCCAGTAGTATCTCCCTAGCGGACGGTGAGCAGTACTTC. This sequence encodes CASSISLADGEQYF. This chain connects TRBV19 to TRBJ2-7, with 7 positions matching TRBD2. V gave up 3 bases and J gave up 7 bases; unmatched junction bases: 9. Germline-derived CDR1 and CDR2 are LNHDA and SQIVND (reference sequence). The CDR3 sequence is 14 residues long.

The V gene is TRBV19, the J gene TRBJ1-2, with TRBD1 identical over 9 bases. This CDR3 has 16 residues. CDR1 is LNHDA, CDR2 SQIVND, per germline (reference sequence). J gave up 2 bases and V 5 bases, and 9 bases lay outside the gene matches. Written as DNA, the CDR3 is TGTGCCAGTAGTGACCAAGGGACAGGGATAAACTATGGCTACACCTTC. Amino acids: CASSDQGTGINYGYTF.